This TCR beta chain was identified during a study of vaccination and CD4 T cells after COVID-19. The study sequenced cultured CD4+ T cell DNA using the Oncomine TCR Beta short-read assay. TCRdb ran MiXCR on the PCR reads and lists one entry per CDR3 protein. The sample holds 8,500 to 14,000 distinct CDR3 sequences, around 41% seen once. Study conclusions and caveats: Rising from around 20 to 38, the median of SARS-CoV-2-reactive clonotypes did not change significantly.

For this clonotype: The antigen remains unidentified.

The treatment denotes: roughly 11-day PBMC culture with coronavirus spike peptide pools or control peptides (ViraFEST assay). This sequence originates from a human donor who had recovered from COVID-19. Sequenced material: CD4+ T cells from blood, cultured in vitro.

This CDR3 reads CSARVVDRNTEAFF. Written as DNA, the CDR3 is TGCAGTGCTAGAGTTGTGGACAGGAACACTGAAGCTTTCTTT. The chain is built from TRBV20-1 and TRBJ1-1; D may be TRBD1 (6 bases). CDR3 length: 14 amino acids. Germline-derived CDR1 and CDR2 are DFQATT and SNEGSKA (reference sequence). V lost 1 base to trimming and J lost 1 base, with 10 bases between them.